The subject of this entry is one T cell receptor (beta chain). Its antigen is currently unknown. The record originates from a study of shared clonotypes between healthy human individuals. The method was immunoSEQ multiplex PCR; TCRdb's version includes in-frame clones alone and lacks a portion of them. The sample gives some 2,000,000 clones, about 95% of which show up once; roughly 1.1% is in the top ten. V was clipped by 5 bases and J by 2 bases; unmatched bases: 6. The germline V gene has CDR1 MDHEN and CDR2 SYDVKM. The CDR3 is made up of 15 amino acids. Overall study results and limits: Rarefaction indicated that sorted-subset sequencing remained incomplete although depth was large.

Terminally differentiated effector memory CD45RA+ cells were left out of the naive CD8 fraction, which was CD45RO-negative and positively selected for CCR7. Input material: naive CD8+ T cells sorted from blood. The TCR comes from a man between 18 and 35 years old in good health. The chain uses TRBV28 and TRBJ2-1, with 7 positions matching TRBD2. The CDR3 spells CASSLAETTYNEQFF. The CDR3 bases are TGTGCCAGCAGTCTAGCGGAGACAACCTACAATGAGCAGTTCTTC.